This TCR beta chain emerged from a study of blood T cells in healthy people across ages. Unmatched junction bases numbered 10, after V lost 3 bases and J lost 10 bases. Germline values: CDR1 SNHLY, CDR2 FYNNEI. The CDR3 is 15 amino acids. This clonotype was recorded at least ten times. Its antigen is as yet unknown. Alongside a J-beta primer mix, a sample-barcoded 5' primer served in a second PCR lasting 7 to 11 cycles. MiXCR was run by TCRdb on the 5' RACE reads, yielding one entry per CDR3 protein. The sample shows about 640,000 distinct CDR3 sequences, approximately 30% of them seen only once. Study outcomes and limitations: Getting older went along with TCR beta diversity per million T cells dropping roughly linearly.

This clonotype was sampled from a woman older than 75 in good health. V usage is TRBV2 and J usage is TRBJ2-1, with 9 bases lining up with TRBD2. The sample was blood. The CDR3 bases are TGTGCCAGCAGTGACTTTGGCGGGGGGACTAGCGAGCAGTTCTTC. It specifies CASSDFGGGTSEQFF.